This TCR beta chain was captured by sequencing in a study of blood T cell repertoires in COVID-19. This CDR3 is 20 amino acids long. After removal of 0 bases from V and 0 bases from J, the junction contained 10 bases not matched to a gene. Germline V gene data show CDR1 as LNHDA and CDR2 as SQIVND (reference sequence). In the source study's methods: Quantification of nucleated cells was approximated via reference gene primer amplification. Libraries were prepared by immunoSEQ multiplex PCR; TCRdb keeps only in-frame clonotypes and omits some of them. The DNA was the basis for D and trimming; V, J and clone size are from that table. This sample has 130,000 or so clones, with just over 85% found just once.

The chain has TRBV19 and TRBJ2-1; TRBD2 agrees at 11 bases. Sequenced material: peripheral blood. The clonotype was recovered from a woman in her fifties or sixties with acute or convalescent COVID-19. CDR3 in DNA: TGTGCCAGTAGTATAGAGGGGCTAGCGGGGGGTCTTAGCTCCTACAATGAGCAGTTCTTC. As protein: CASSIEGLAGGLSSYNEQFF.